The present T cell receptor beta chain was sequenced within a study of cytomegalovirus exposure and HLA in healthy donors. The study's findings and limits: A likely sequencing artifact accounted for one observed cluster of highly shared sequence variants.

As to this clone: No antigen is known for it.

The PCR ran on 60 Vbeta and 13 Jbeta primers. The assay was immunoSEQ multiplex PCR, and TCRdb's table has in-frame clones only and misses some. The sample table sets out roughly 79,000 clones. Germline CDR1 is SGHAT and CDR2 is FQDESV (reference sequence). This CDR3 contains 11 residues. V lost 4 bases to trimming and J lost 5 bases, with 4 bases between them. The sequence derives from a man aged 25-45 years in good health and CMV-seronegative. The sequenced material came from PBMCs. This chain joins TRBV11-1 and TRBJ2-3; D unclear. The CDR3 sequence is CASSYGDTQYF. The CDR3 DNA sequence: TGTGCCAGCAGCTACGGAGATACGCAGTATTTT.